The sequence of this T cell receptor (beta chain) was determined in a study of blood T cells in healthy people across ages. Then a second PCR, running about 6 to 11 cycles, was carried out with a sample-barcoded 5' primer and a J-beta primer mix. TCRdb re-called the 5' RACE reads through MiXCR, storing one row per CDR3 protein. The repertoire consists of about 760,000 distinct CDR3 sequences, with more than 20% occurring once and the leading ten covering under 9.5%. Trimming removed 2 bases at V and 3 bases at J, with 10 bases between. Germline CDR1 and CDR2: SGHVS and FQNEAQ. This CDR3 has 14 residues. In addition, the sample was reused for a study of T cells of mothers and their children. That paper notes: The effect of thymic selection on TCR recombination output is similar between related and unrelated pairs. No T cell clones of persistent microchimeric origin were detected.

The rearrangement links TRBV7-8 to TRBJ2-5; tentatively, D is TRBD1 (6 bases). Sequencing was done on a sample of blood. This TCR derives from a boy aged 5-17 years in good health. The CDR3 reads CASSLPDSKETQYF. In DNA, the CDR3 is TGTGCCAGCAGCTTACCGGACAGTAAAGAGACCCAGTACTTC.